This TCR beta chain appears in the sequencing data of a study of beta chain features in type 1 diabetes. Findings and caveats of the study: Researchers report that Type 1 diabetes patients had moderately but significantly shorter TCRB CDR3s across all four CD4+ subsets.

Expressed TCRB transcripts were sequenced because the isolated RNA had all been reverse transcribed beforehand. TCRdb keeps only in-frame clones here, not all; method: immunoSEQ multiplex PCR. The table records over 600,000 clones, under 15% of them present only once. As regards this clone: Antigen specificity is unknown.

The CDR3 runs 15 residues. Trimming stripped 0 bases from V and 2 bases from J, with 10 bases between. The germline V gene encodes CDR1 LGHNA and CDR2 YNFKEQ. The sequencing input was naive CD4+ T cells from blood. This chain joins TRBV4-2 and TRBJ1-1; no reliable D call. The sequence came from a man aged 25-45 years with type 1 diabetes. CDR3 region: CASSQDWQSNTEAFF. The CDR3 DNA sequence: TGTGCCAGCAGCCAAGATTGGCAGAGTAACACTGAAGCTTTCTTT.